This is a list of T cell receptor beta chains from one sample in a study of blood T cell repertoires in COVID-19. The protocol was immunoSEQ multiplex PCR, while the TCRdb copy is restricted to in-frame clones and leaves out a portion. The repertoire consists of roughly 190,000 clones, with approximately 82% occurring once and the leading ten covering roughly 2.8%. The specimen sequenced was peripheral blood. These receptors originate from a man aged 50 or older with active or convalescent COVID-19. CDR3s include the opening cysteine and the closing phenylalanine or tryptophan. A D gene is named only where the DNA matches it firmly. Clone size, where shown, is once, few, many, or a class for clones that have expanded.

abundance	d_gene	v_gene	j_gene	CDR3nt	CDR3aa
-	TRBD1	TRBV18	TRBJ1-6	TGTGCCAGCTCACCACCGTCAGGGGGGTATTCACCCCTCCACTTT	CASSPPSGGYSPLHF
-	TRBD2	TRBV19	TRBJ2-1	TGTGCCAGTAGTATGCTAGCGGGAGCTGGGAATGAGCAGTTCTTC	CASSMLAGAGNEQFF
-	-	TRBV18	TRBJ2-7	TGTGCCAGCTCCGCGACAGATTTCGGTCCGTCCGAGCAGTACTTC	CASSATDFGPSEQYF
-	TRBD2	TRBV10-2	TRBJ2-3	TGCGCCAGCAGGGGGACTAGCGGGGGCACAGATACGCAGTATTTT	CASRGTSGGTDTQYF
-	-	TRBV19	TRBJ1-5	TGTGCCAGTAGTTCACAGGGAGGCAATCAGCCCCAGCATTTT	CASSSQGGNQPQHF
-	-	TRBV2	TRBJ2-7	TGTGCCTGCAACCGGGACACCTACTCCGAGCAGTACTTC	CACNRDTYSEQYF
-	-	TRBV18	TRBJ1-1	TGTGCCAGCTCACCAGGGCTGGGGAACACTGAAGCTTTCTTT	CASSPGLGNTEAFF
-	TRBD2	TRBV4-2	TRBJ2-1	TGTGCCAGCAGCCAGTCCCCTAGCGGGAGCTATTTGTTCTTC	CASSQSPSGSYLFF
-	TRBD2	TRBV7-9	TRBJ2-1	TGTGCCAGCAGCCCTCCACTAGCGGGAGGCGGCGGTGAGCAGTTCTTC	CASSPPLAGGGGEQFF
-	-	TRBV23-1	TRBJ1-2	TGCGCCAGCAGTCTAGGGGGGGCGGCGAACTATGGCTACACCTTC	CASSLGGAANYGYTF
-	TRBD1	TRBV12-3/TRBV12-4	TRBJ1-3	TGTGCCAGTCAGCAGGGGGAATACACCATATATTTT	CASQQGEYTIYF
-	-	TRBV4-3	TRBJ1-4	TGCGCCAGCAGCCAAGATCCACAGTTCAATGAAAAACTGTTTTTT	CASSQDPQFNEKLFF
-	-	TRBV28	TRBJ2-1	TGTGCCAGCAGTTTATATGGGTGGAGCTCCTACAATGAGCAGTTCTTC	CASSLYGWSSYNEQFF
few	-	TRBV7-9	TRBJ1-2	TGTGCCAGCAGCGTGGACAGCTACTCTAACTATGGCTACACCTTC	CASSVDSYSNYGYTF
-	-	TRBV6-1	TRBJ1-2	TGTGCCAGCAGTGACAGGGGCGGCTACACCTTC	CASSDRGGYTF
-	-	TRBV29-1	TRBJ2-1	TGCAGGATACGGAGGGTCCCCCCCAATGAGCAGTTCTTC	CRIRRVPPNEQFF
-	-	TRBV27	TRBJ2-7	TGTGCCAGCAGTTTTCCAGGGTCTTCCTACGAGCAGTACTTC	CASSFPGSSYEQYF
-	TRBD2	TRBV5-1	TRBJ2-7	TGCGCCAGCAGCGAGATCCGGACTAGCGAGACATACGAGCAGTACTTC	CASSEIRTSETYEQYF
-	TRBD1	TRBV12-5	TRBJ1-6	TGTGCTAGTGGTTTGGGACGGGACAGGGGTAACGATTCACCCCTCCACTTT	CASGLGRDRGNDSPLHF
few	TRBD1	TRBV19	TRBJ2-7	TGTGCCAGTAGTATCCTTTCGTACAGGGGTGTCTACGAGCAGTACTTC	CASSILSYRGVYEQYF
-	-	TRBV4-1	TRBJ1-4	TGCGCCAGCAGCCCCCACTTGACTAATGAAAAACTGTTTTTT	CASSPHLTNEKLFF
-	TRBD1	TRBV27	TRBJ2-7	TGTGCCAGCAGTTCCCCAGACAGGGGATGGGAGCAGTACTTC	CASSSPDRGWEQYF
-	-	TRBV24-1	TRBJ1-2	TGTGCCACCAGTGATTCGGGAGTGCGTGGCTACACCTTC	CATSDSGVRGYTF
-	TRBD1	TRBV27	TRBJ1-6	TGTGCCAGCAGTTTACGACAGGGTAATTCACCCCTCCACTTT	CASSLRQGNSPLHF
few	TRBD1	TRBV18	TRBJ2-7	TGTGCCAGCTCGCCGGGACAGACCTACGAGCAGTACTTC	CASSPGQTYEQYF
-	TRBD1	TRBV19	TRBJ2-1	TGTGCCAGTAGTATGGCCGGGACAGGGTCCAATGAGCAGTTCTTC	CASSMAGTGSNEQFF
-	TRBD2	TRBV6-2/TRBV6-3	TRBJ2-3	TGTGCCAGCAGTCCCGGGACTAGCGGGGGAGGGGATACGCAGTATTTT	CASSPGTSGGGDTQYF
-	TRBD2	TRBV24-1	TRBJ2-4	TGTGCCACCAGTGGACCGGGGCCGGGGGGAAACATTCAGTACTTC	CATSGPGPGGNIQYF
-	TRBD2	TRBV24-1	TRBJ2-3	TGTGCCACCAGTGATCAGACTAGCGGCTCCTACACAGATACGCAGTATTTT	CATSDQTSGSYTDTQYF
-	TRBD1	TRBV11-2	TRBJ1-5	TGTGCCAGCAGCAAAGACAGGGGGCGCATGCCCCAGCATTTT	CASSKDRGRMPQHF
-	-	TRBV6-5	TRBJ2-4	TGTGCCAGCAGTTTCGTTCGCGGCGTAGCCAAAAACATTCAGTACTTC	CASSFVRGVAKNIQYF
-	TRBD2	TRBV27	TRBJ2-7	TGTGCCAGCAGTTTGGCGGGAGGATCGATCGAGCAGTACTTC	CASSLAGGSIEQYF
-	-	TRBV15	TRBJ2-2	TGTGCCACCAGCAGAGAGGCCGCTGATAACACCGGGGAGCTGTTTTTT	CATSREAADNTGELFF